This TCR beta chain was identified during a study of blood T cell repertoires in COVID-19 (TCRdb year 2020). Concerning the study at large: Samples from collaborators originated in the United States, Italy and Spain and spanned both the acute and convalescent phases of COVID-19. The material from the prospective study consisted of cDNA or gDNA derived from T cells, B-cell-depleted T cells, or PBMCs. Samples came from the ongoing ImmuneRACE study (first 160 participants) plus 1,254 subjects from 6 global collaborators. The sample metadata nearly always contained a de-identified subject ID, COVID-19 status, age in years and sex. Subjects who had been exposed to COVID-19, were actively infected with it, or had recovered from it provided the deeply sampled blood TCRbeta repertoires that made up the dataset. A freely available public database, intended as a resource for researchers studying the immune response to SARS-CoV-2, is where the repertoires were released. Where available, HLA class I and class II types were obtained from metadata supplied by the sample provider rather than from assay-based typing. What the study reported, not specific to this receptor: Clinical and demographic metadata were provided uncurated, with the amount varying by source and participant.

Participants in the prospective study were enrolled through a virtual design, were aged roughly 18 to 100 years, and lived in roughly 24 United States geographic areas. In the prospective study, cohorts were assigned on the basis of participant-reported clinical history obtained from a screening survey and a study questionnaire. Recovered participants in ImmuneRACE Cohort 3 were defined as having two consecutive negative NP/OP PCR tests, clearance from a healthcare professional, or resolution of symptoms. In the prospective study, mobile phlebotomists collected whole blood, serum and a nasopharyngeal or oropharyngeal swab from each participant. Participants in the prospective study had the option to provide additional blood draws and questionnaires over a 2-month period. Blood samples from the prospective study were shipped frozen or at room temperature prior to DNA extraction. About this clone: Which antigen it targets is not known. No much larger clone is present one base from it, and per-base qualities are unavailable.

TCRbeta CDR3 regions were amplified from genomic DNA by means of the immunoSEQ Assay, a bias-controlled multiplex PCR. For the original study's pipeline: Nucleated cell counts per sample were estimated from amplification of reference gene primers within the assay. To quantify the absolute abundance of each unique TCRbeta CDR3 rearrangement, sequence reads were collapsed and filtered. For each sample, productive Simpson clonality was calculated as the square root of Simpson's diversity index over productive rearrangements. The table comes from immuneACCESS by way of TCRdb, which keeps in-frame sequences with V and J called. Part of the clones is missing from these tables; in studies checked, under half for an unresolved V gene and the rest for unknown reasons. D and trimming were read from the DNA, whereas the V and J calls and clone size are those reported in that table. Present in this sample are just over 300,000 clones, approximately 85% of which were seen just once. Of the sample, roughly 2% is held by the ten largest clones.

Trimming at the junction amounts to 2 bases on V and 8 bases on J, and the germline ends lie 12 bases apart. The germline V gene (reference sequence) specifies MNHEY as CDR1 and SMNVEV as CDR2. Inclusive of the bounding cysteine and phenylalanine, the CDR3 is 13 residues long. The kept DNA is CDR3 alone, 39 bases in frame from the first base. This clonotype was sampled from a young man who had recovered from COVID-19. The sequenced material came from PBMCs or T cells enriched from blood (not recorded which). The chain was built from TRBV27 and TRBJ1-2, with no reliable assignment of the D segment. The sequenced DNA: TGTGCCAGCAGTTTAATCGTAACGGGGGGCTACACCTTC. It codes for CASSLIVTGGYTF.